The 21 T cell receptor beta chains below come from one sample, sequenced in a study of T cells expressing NK-cell markers. TCRdb reprocessed the 5' RACE reads, with one entry per CDR3 protein and no DNA. The sample's table shows about 550,000 distinct CDR3 sequences. Material for sequencing was blood T cells: a sorted CD56 or NKG2C T cell subset, CD4+ or CD8+ T cells, or bulk PBMC T cells (not recorded which). Source of these receptors: a man younger than 30 in good health.

This chain uses TRBV29-1 with TRBJ2-5; TCRdb returns TRBD1, unconfirmable since there is no DNA. Germline CDR1 reads SQVTM; CDR2 reads ANQGSEA. The CDR3 loop spans 12 amino acids. The CDR3 loop is CSVGGQLETQYF. The full variable domain, rest sourced from reference TRBV29-1 and TRBJ2-5, is SAVISQKPSRDICQRGTSLTIQCQVDSQVTMMFWYRQQPGQSLTLIATANQGSEATYESGFVIDKFPISRPNLTFSTLTVSNMSPEDSSIYLCSVGGQLETQYFGPGTRLLVL.

This chain links TRBV11-2 with TRBJ2-3; checking the TCRdb D call of TRBD2 is not possible without DNA. The CDR3 extends over 15 amino acids. The V gene's germline CDR1 is SGHAT and CDR2 FQNNGV. This CDR3 reads CASSSGTSLGDTQYF.

The genes are TRBV7-8 and TRBJ2-3; the TCRdb D gene call, TRBD1, has no DNA to confirm it. Germline V gene sequence: CDR1 SGHVS, CDR2 FQNEAQ. This CDR3 has 14 residues. CDR3 sequence: CASSLHLGADTQYF.

The rearrangement joins TRBV4-1 to TRBJ2-1. This CDR3 comprises 17 residues. Germline values: CDR1 MGHRA, CDR2 YSYEKL. Here the CDR3 reads CASSQDVGPSSYNEQFF.

V gene TRBV7-3 combines with J gene TRBJ2-3; checking the TCRdb D call of TRBD2 is not possible without DNA. The germline V gene has CDR1 SGHTA and CDR2 FQGTGA. This CDR3 comprises 16 residues. This CDR3 is CASSPSLAGTLHTQYF. Variable domain in full (rest from reference TRBV7-3 and TRBJ2-3): GAGVSQTPSNKVTEKGKYVELRCDPISGHTALYWYRQSLGQGPEFLIYFQGTGAADDSGLPNDRFFAVRPEGSVSTLKIQRTERGDSAVYLCASSPSLAGTLHTQYFGPGTRLTVL.

The chain employs TRBV6-1 and TRBJ2-3; checking the TCRdb D call of TRBD1 is not possible without DNA. This CDR3 region has 16 residues. Germline CDR1 and CDR2: MNHNS and SASEGT. CDR3 sequence reads: CASSLKTGHRTDTQYF.

This chain joins TRBV20-1 and TRBJ2-2; TCRdb's D gene call, TRBD2, goes unchecked for lack of DNA. From germline, CDR1 is DFQATT and CDR2 SNEGSKA (reference sequence). The CDR3 runs to 17 residues. CDR3 loop: CSARGYAEHTNTGELFF.

The rearrangement joins TRBV20-1 to TRBJ2-3; TCRdb outputs TRBD2, but without DNA this stays unchecked. CDR1 is DFQATT, CDR2 SNEGSKA, per germline (reference sequence). CDR3 length: 18 residues. The CDR3 loop is CSVPGLAGIPLFSDTQYF.

This chain links TRBV5-1 with TRBJ2-7; there is no DNA to check the TCRdb D call of TRBD2. The CDR3 runs 12 residues. Germline loops: CDR1 SGHRS, CDR2 YFSETQ. The chain's CDR3 is CASKGQTYEQYF.

V is TRBV6-2 or TRBV6-3 and J is TRBJ2-7. Germline loops: CDR1 MNHEY, CDR2 SVGEGT. The CDR3 is made up of 15 amino acids. CDR3 sequence reads: CASSHRPVTSYEQYF.

The chain is built from TRBV6-2 or TRBV6-3 and TRBJ2-3; TCRdb lists TRBD2, though no DNA is available to test this call. Germline V gene lookup returns CDR1 MNHEY and CDR2 SVGEGT. This CDR3 has 15 amino acids. CDR3 sequence: CASTDIEGYTDTQYF.

The gene calls are TRBV11-1 and TRBJ2-3. The CDR3 is made up of 15 amino acids. Per the germline V gene, CDR1 is SGHAT and CDR2 is FQDESV (reference sequence). CDR3 sequence: CASSFRRAMTDTQYF. Based on the CDR3 plus reference TRBV11-1 and TRBJ2-3, the full variable domain is EAEVAQSPRYKITEKSQAVAFWCDPISGHATLYWYRQILGQGPELLVQFQDESVVDDSQLPKDRFSAERLKGVDSTLKIQPAELGDSAMYLCASSFRRAMTDTQYFGPGTRLTVL.

The chain employs TRBV20-1 and TRBJ1-5; checking the TCRdb D call of TRBD1 is not possible without DNA. Germline V lookup: CDR1 DFQATT, CDR2 SNEGSKA (reference sequence). CDR3 length: 19 amino acids. CDR3 amino acids: CSAKAGTGGGGASNQPQHF.

The rearrangement uses TRBV5-1 and TRBJ2-7; TCRdb lists TRBD2, though no DNA is available to test this call. This CDR3 region has 15 residues. CDR1 SGHRS and CDR2 YFSETQ come from the germline V gene. The chain's CDR3 is CASSLGSGLSYEQYF.

CDR3 protein: CASSYAGDAEAFF. The rearrangement links TRBV6-2 or TRBV6-3 to TRBJ1-1; TCRdb's D call of TRBD1 is untestable without DNA. This CDR3 has 13 amino acids. Germline V gene sequence: CDR1 MNHEY, CDR2 SVGEGT.

V is TRBV7-9 and J is TRBJ2-1; absent DNA, TCRdb's TRBD1 call cannot be checked. The CDR3 runs 15 residues. Germline CDR1 is SEHNR and CDR2 is FQNEAQ (reference sequence). This CDR3 reads CASSYQVEGVVRQFF.

The V and J genes are TRBV15 and TRBJ2-3; no DNA is available, so the TRBD1 call from TCRdb remains unchecked. Germline values: CDR1 LNHNV, CDR2 YYDKDF (reference sequence). The CDR3 is 17 amino acids. The CDR3 sequence is CATSREGQLTSTDTQYF.

The chain combines TRBV18 with TRBJ1-3. The germline V gene has CDR1 KGHSH and CDR2 LQKENI. CDR3 length: 15 residues. The CDR3 is CASSPRDKIGNTIYF.

The gene calls are TRBV4-3 and TRBJ2-3; no DNA is available, so the TRBD2 call from TCRdb remains unchecked. The CDR3 has 13 amino acids. The germline CDR1 and CDR2 sequences are LGHNA and YSLEER. CDR3 protein: CASSVEVTDTQYF.

The V and J genes are TRBV25-1 and TRBJ2-7; with no DNA, the TCRdb D assignment of TRBD1 cannot be verified. This CDR3 region has 14 residues. Looked up from germline, CDR1 is MGHDK and CDR2 is SYGVNS. CDR3 sequence: CASSGQESSYEQYF.

The chain joins TRBV12-3 or TRBV12-4 to TRBJ2-5; the TCRdb call, TRBD2, lacks DNA for checking. The CDR3 is 15 amino acids. CDR3 sequence: CASRRLAGGSETQYF.